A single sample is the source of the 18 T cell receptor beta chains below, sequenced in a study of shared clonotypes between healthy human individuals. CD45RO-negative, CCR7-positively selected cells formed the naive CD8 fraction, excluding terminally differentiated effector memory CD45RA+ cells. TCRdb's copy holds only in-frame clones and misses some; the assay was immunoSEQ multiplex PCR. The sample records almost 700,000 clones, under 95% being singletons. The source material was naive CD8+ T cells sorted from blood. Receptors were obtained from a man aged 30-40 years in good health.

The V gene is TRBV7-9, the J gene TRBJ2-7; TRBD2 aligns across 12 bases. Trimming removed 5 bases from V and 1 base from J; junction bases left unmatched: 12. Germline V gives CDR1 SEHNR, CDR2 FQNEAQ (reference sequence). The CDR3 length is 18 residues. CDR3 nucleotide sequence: TGTGCCAGCAGCCCCAATTCGGGGACTAGCGGGCGGTCCTACGAGCAGTACTTC. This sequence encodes CASSPNSGTSGRSYEQYF.

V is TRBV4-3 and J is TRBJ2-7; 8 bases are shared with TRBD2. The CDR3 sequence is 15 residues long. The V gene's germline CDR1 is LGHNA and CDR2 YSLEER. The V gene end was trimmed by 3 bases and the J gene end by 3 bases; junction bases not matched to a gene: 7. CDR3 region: CASSQREDPYYEQYF. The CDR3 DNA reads TGCGCCAGCAGCCAGCGGGAGGATCCTTACTACGAGCAGTACTTC.

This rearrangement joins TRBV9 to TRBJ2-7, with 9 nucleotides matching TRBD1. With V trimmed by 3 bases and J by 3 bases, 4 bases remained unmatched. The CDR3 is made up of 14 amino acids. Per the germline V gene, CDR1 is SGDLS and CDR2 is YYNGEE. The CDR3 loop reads CASSAGDRDYEQYF. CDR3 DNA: TGTGCCAGCAGCGCCGGGGACAGGGACTACGAGCAGTACTTC. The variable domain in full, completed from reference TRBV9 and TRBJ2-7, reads DSGVTQTPKHLITATGQRVTLRCSPRSGDLSVYWYQQSLDQGLQFLIQYYNGEERAKGNILERFSAQQFPDLHSELNLSSLELGDSALYFCASSAGDRDYEQYFGPGTRLTVT.

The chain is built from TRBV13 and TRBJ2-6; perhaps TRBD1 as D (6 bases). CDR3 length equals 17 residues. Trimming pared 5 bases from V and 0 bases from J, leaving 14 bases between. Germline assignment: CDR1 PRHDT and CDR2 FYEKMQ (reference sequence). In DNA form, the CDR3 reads TGTGCCAGCAGCCGGACAGCTTCTCGCTCTGGGGCCAACGTCCTGACTTTC. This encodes CASSRTASRSGANVLTF.

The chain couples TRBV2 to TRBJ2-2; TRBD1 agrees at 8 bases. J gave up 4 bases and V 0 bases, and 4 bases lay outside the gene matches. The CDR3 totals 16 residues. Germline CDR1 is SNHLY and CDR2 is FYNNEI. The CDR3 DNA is TGTGCCAGCAGTGAAGCCCCAGACAGGGGCACCGGGGAGCTGTTTTTT. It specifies CASSEAPDRGTGELFF. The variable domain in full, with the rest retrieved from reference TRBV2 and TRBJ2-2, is EPEVTQTPSHQVTQMGQEVILRCVPISNHLYFYWYRQILGQKVEFLVSFYNNEISEKSEIFDDQFSVERPDGSNFTLKIRSTKLEDSAMYFCASSEAPDRGTGELFFGEGSRLTVL.

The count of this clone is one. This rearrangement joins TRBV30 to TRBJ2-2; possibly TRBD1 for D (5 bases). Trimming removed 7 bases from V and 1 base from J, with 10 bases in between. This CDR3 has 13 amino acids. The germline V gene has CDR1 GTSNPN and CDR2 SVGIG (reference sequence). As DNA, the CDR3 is TGTGCCTTCCCGACAGAGAACACCGGGGAGCTGTTTTTT. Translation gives CAFPTENTGELFF.

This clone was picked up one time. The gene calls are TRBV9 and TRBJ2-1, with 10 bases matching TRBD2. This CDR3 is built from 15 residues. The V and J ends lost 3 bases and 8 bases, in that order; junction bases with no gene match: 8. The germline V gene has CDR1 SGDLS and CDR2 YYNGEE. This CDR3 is CASSEGASGSHEQFF. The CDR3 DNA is TGTGCCAGCAGCGAGGGGGCTAGCGGGAGTCATGAGCAGTTCTTC.

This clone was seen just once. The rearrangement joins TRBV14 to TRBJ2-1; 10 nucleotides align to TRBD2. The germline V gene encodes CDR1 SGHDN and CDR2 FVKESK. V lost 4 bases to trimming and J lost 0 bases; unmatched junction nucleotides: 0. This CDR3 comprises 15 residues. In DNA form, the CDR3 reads TGTGCCAGCAGCCCTAGCGGGAGCTCCTACAATGAGCAGTTCTTC. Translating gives CASSPSGSSYNEQFF.

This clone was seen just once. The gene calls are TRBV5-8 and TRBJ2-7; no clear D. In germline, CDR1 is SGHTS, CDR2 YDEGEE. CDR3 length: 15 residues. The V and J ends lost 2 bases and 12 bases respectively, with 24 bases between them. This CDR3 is CASSFYHTMAVEPYF. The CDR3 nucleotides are TGTGCCAGCAGCTTTTACCATACAATGGCGGTGGAACCGTACTTC.

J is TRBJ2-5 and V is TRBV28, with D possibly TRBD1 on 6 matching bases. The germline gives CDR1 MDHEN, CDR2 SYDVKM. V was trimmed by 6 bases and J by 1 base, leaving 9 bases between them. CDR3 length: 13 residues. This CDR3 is CASSRDTQETQYF. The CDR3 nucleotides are TGTGCCAGCAGCAGGGACACCCAAGAGACCCAGTACTTC.

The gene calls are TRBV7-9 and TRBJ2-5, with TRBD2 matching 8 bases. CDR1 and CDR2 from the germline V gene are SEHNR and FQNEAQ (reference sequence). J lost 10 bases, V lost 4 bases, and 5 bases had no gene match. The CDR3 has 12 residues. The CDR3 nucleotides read TGTGCCAGCAGCTCCCGGGGGGGTGGCCAGTACTTC. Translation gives CASSSRGGGQYF.

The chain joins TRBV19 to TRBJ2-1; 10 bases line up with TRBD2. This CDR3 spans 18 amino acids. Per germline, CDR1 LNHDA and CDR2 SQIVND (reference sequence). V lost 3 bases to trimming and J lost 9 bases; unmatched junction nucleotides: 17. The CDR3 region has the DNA TGTGCCAGTAGTATCTTTCCCCCATCTAGCGGGAGAGAAAGTGAGCAGTTCTTC. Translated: CASSIFPPSSGRESEQFF.

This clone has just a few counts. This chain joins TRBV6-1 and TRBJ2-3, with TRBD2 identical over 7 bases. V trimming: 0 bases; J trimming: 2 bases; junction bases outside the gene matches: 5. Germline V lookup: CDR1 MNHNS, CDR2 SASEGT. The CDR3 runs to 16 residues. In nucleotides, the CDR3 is TGTGCCAGCAGTGAAGCCTGGGGGGGGACCACAGATACGCAGTATTTT. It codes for CASSEAWGGTTDTQYF.

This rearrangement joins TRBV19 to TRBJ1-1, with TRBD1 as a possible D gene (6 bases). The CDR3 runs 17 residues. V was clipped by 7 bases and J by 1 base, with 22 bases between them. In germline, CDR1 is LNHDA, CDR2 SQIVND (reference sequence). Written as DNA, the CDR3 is TGTGCCAGTATCCCGGACAGAGGCCCCTCCAAGAACACTGAAGCTTTCTTT. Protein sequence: CASIPDRGPSKNTEAFF.

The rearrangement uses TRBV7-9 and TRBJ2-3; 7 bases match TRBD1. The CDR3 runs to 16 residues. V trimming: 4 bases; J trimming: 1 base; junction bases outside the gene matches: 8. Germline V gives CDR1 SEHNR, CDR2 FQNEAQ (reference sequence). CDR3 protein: CASSSRTGYGTDTQYF. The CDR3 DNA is TGTGCCAGCAGCTCCCGGACAGGCTACGGCACAGATACGCAGTATTTT.

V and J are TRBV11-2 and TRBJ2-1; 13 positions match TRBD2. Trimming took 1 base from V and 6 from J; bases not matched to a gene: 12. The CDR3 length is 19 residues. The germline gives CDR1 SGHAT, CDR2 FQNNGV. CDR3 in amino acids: CASSLGAGVTSGRTNEQFF. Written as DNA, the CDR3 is TGTGCCAGCAGCTTAGGGGCCGGAGTGACTAGCGGGAGGACCAATGAGCAGTTCTTC.

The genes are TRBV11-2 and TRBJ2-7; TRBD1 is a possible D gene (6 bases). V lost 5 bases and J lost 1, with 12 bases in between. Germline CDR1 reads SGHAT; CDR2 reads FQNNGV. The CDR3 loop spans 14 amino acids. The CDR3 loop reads CASSVLQGSYEQYF. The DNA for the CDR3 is TGTGCCAGCAGCGTTCTTCAGGGGTCCTACGAGCAGTACTTC. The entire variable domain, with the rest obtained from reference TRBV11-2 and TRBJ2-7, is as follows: EAGVAQSPRYKIIEKRQSVAFWCNPISGHATLYWYQQILGQGPKLLIQFQNNGVVDDSQLPKDRFSAERLKGVDSTLKIQPAKLEDSAVYLCASSVLQGSYEQYFGPGTRLTVT.

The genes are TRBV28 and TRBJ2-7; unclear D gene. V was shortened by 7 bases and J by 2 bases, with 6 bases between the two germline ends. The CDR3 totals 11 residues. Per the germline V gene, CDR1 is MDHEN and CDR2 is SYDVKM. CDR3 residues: CASTETYEQYF. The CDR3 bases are TGTGCCAGCACCGAAACCTACGAGCAGTACTTC.